The entry below describes one TCR beta chain. Its antigen is undetermined. The same CDR3 also results from other DNA sequences found in this sample. Germline-derived CDR1 and CDR2 are SGHDT and YYEEEE. There are 16 residues in the CDR3. V was trimmed by 0 bases and J by 1 base, leaving 10 bases between them. The donors were members of the validation cohort comprising about 120 subjects, separate from the roughly 600-subject first cohort. TCRdb keeps only in-frame clones here, not all; method: immunoSEQ multiplex PCR. The sample holds 110,000 or so clones, approximately 90% seen once. The data were obtained in a study of cytomegalovirus exposure and HLA in healthy donors. At the level of the study: The same platform used for the 666 first-cohort repertoires was also used for the 120 validation repertoires, as a later analysis reported.

Study-wide results and limits: Cytomegalovirus association was listed for 170 or so TCR beta chains.

This chain joins TRBV5-6 and TRBJ2-2, with D possibly TRBD1 on 5 matching bases. The origin of this receptor is a man in his late teens or twenties in good health and CMV-seropositive. The sequenced sample consisted of PBMCs. DNA of the CDR3: TGTGCCAGCAGCTTGGGACAAGGGGTGAACACCGGGGAGCTGTTTTTT. Protein sequence: CASSLGQGVNTGELFF.